The rows below give T cell receptor beta chains drawn from one sample of a study of response to subunit inactivated influenza vaccine. Each CDR3 protein gets one entry after TCRdb re-called the RT-PCR reads with MiXCR. The table has fewer than 250,000 distinct CDR3 sequences, around an eighth seen once. The sample here was CD8+ T cells sorted from PBMCs, taken roughly 5 days after vaccination. These receptors were collected from a man aged 50 to 59 who received an inactivated influenza vaccine. The CDR3 runs from the conserved cysteine through the conserved F or W. The order of the fields is J gene, clone size, V gene, D gene, CDR3 DNA, CDR3 protein. A D gene is named only where the DNA matches it firmly. The size entry is marked missing in some rows and otherwise reads once, few, many or a size class.

TRBJ2-3	few	TRBV6-1	.	TGTGCCAGCAGCCTAAGCCGATTCACAGATACGCAGTATTTT	CASSLSRFTDTQYF
TRBJ1-6	few	TRBV4-3	TRBD1	TGCGCCAGCAGCCAGACAGGGGGCTTTAATTCACCCCTCCACTTT	CASSQTGGFNSPLHF
TRBJ2-7	many	TRBV24-1	.	TGTGCCACCAGTTCGGGGGACTCCTACGAGCAGTACTTC	CATSSGDSYEQYF
TRBJ2-7	.	TRBV29-1	.	TGCAGCGTTGAAGCGGGAGAATCCTACGAGCAGTACTTC	CSVEAGESYEQYF
TRBJ2-5	many	TRBV28	.	TGTGCCAGCAGTCCCGTAGGGATGGGGACCCAGTACTTC	CASSPVGMGTQYF
TRBJ1-1	.	TRBV7-9	.	TGTGCCAGCAGCACCCCCCGGCATGGCAACACTGAAGCTTTCTTT	CASSTPRHGNTEAFF
TRBJ2-4	.	TRBV4-1	.	TGCGCCAGCAGCCAAGGGGGGGCCTCTTTCGAAAACATTCAGTACTTC	CASSQGGASFENIQYF
TRBJ1-1	.	TRBV7-9	TRBD1	TGTGCCAGCAGCTCGACAGGGATGAACACTGAAGCTTTCTTT	CASSSTGMNTEAFF
TRBJ1-2	few	TRBV28	.	TGTGCCAGCAGTTTCAGGCTCAGGGAAGGGGTTGAAGGCTACACCTTC	CASSFRLREGVEGYTF
TRBJ2-2	.	TRBV3-1	.	TGTGCCTGCTCCCAATTACGCTTCGGACCCGGGGAGCTGTTTTTT	CACSQLRFGPGELFF
TRBJ2-1	few	TRBV11-3	TRBD1	TGTGCCAGCAGCGATAAACCCTTGGGACAGGGAGGGAATGAGCAGTTCTTC	CASSDKPLGQGGNEQFF
TRBJ2-3	few	TRBV7-9	.	TGTGCCAGCAGCTTAGGGACTCCCGATACGCAGTATTTT	CASSLGTPDTQYF
TRBJ2-1	.	TRBV29-1	.	TGCAGCGTTGATGTGGGAGTCTTTGAGCAGTTCTTC	CSVDVGVFEQFF
TRBJ2-7	.	TRBV5-1	.	TGCGCCAGCAACATTTCCGCGGGGCTACCCTACGAGCAGTACTTC	CASNISAGLPYEQYF
TRBJ2-6	few	TRBV4-3	.	TGCGCCAGCAGCCAAGTTGTGGGTTCTGGGGCCAACGTCCTGACTTTC	CASSQVVGSGANVLTF